The rows below give T cell receptor beta chains drawn from one sample of a study of beta chain features in type 1 diabetes. Repertoires were generated with immunoSEQ multiplex PCR, while TCRdb's copy carries only in-frame clones and drops some. The sample has 850,000 to 900,000 clones; under 20% are singletons. The sample consisted of naive CD4+ T cells from blood. These receptors were obtained from a woman aged 18 to 35 in good health. Each CDR3 is given with its conserved first and last residue. The order of the fields is clone size, D gene, J gene, V gene, CDR3 protein, CDR3 DNA. D genes are given only for firm matches. Some rows mark clone size as missing; the rest say once, few, many or name a class of expanded clone.

few	.	TRBJ2-7	TRBV4-2	CASSQDAGPDYEQYF	TGTGCCAGCAGCCAAGACGCAGGCCCCGACTACGAGCAGTACTTC
few	.	TRBJ2-5	TRBV19	CASTRARGNQETQYF	TGTGCCAGTACCCGGGCCCGGGGAAATCAAGAGACCCAGTACTTC
few	.	TRBJ1-1	TRBV9	CASSVAGNTEAFF	TGTGCCAGCAGCGTGGCGGGAAACACTGAAGCTTTCTTT
few	TRBD2	TRBJ2-1	TRBV28	CASSISGGPNEQFF	TGTGCCAGCAGTATTAGCGGGGGCCCCAATGAGCAGTTCTTC
.	.	TRBJ1-3	TRBV5-4	CASSLYEGNTIYF	TGTGCCAGCAGCTTGTACGAGGGAAACACCATATATTTT
.	TRBD2	TRBJ2-5	TRBV6-5	CASSPGLAGKETQYF	TGTGCCAGCAGCCCTGGACTAGCGGGAAAAGAGACCCAGTACTTC
few	.	TRBJ2-7	TRBV4-3	CASSQAAARGYEQYF	TGCGCCAGCAGCCAAGCGGCCGCGCGAGGCTACGAGCAGTACTTC
.	TRBD2	TRBJ2-7	TRBV27	CASSLGLADTYEQYF	TGTGCCAGCAGTCTGGGACTAGCGGACACCTACGAGCAGTACTTC
.	.	TRBJ2-7	TRBV21-1	CASSIYRDSLYEQYF	TGTGCCAGCAGCATATACCGGGACTCCCTCTACGAGCAGTACTTC
.	.	TRBJ2-7	TRBV28	CASRPRGAGYEQYF	TGTGCCAGCAGGCCCCGGGGTGCGGGCTACGAGCAGTACTTC
few	.	TRBJ2-1	TRBV5-1	CASSFSGAYNEQFF	TGCGCCAGCAGCTTTAGCGGAGCTTACAATGAGCAGTTCTTC
few	.	TRBJ2-3	TRBV5-6	CASSFGVGADTQYF	TGTGCCAGCAGCTTTGGGGTCGGGGCAGATACGCAGTATTTT
.	.	TRBJ2-7	TRBV18	CASSPVTGSGPVEQYF	TGTGCCAGCTCACCCGTGACTGGTAGCGGTCCTGTCGAGCAGTACTTC
.	TRBD2	TRBJ2-7	TRBV7-2	CASSLVAGTRNEQYF	TGTGCCAGCAGCTTAGTAGCCGGGACTAGAAACGAGCAGTACTTC
few	.	TRBJ2-7	TRBV7-9	CASSLGRTVASYEQYF	TGTGCCAGCAGCTTAGGCCGGACAGTAGCCTCCTACGAGCAGTACTTC
.	.	TRBJ2-1	TRBV5-6	CASSLGGSAPYNEQFF	TGTGCCAGCAGCTTGGGTGGGTCAGCCCCATACAATGAGCAGTTCTTC
few	TRBD2	TRBJ2-5	TRBV7-9	CASSFIQGYSGRAEETQYF	TGTGCCAGCAGCTTCATACAGGGCTACAGCGGGAGGGCCGAGGAGACCCAGTACTTC
.	.	TRBJ2-1	TRBV11-3	CASSFGQGNEQFF	TGTGCCAGCAGCTTTGGGCAAGGGAATGAGCAGTTCTTC
.	.	TRBJ1-2	TRBV7-9	CASSATGDGYTF	TGTGCCAGCAGCGCAACAGGCGACGGCTACACCTTC
.	TRBD2	TRBJ2-7	TRBV19	CASSITSGSYEQYF	TGTGCCAGTAGTATAACTAGCGGGAGCTACGAGCAGTACTTC
.	.	TRBJ2-1	TRBV15	CATSRGHPGEQFF	TGTGCCACCAGCAGAGGCCATCCCGGTGAGCAGTTCTTC
.	.	TRBJ1-6	TRBV2	CASSEALLQTNSPLHF	TGTGCCAGCAGTGAAGCGCTGTTACAGACTAATTCACCCCTCCACTTT
.	.	TRBJ2-7	TRBV7-6	CASSLMDGPYEQYF	TGTGCCAGCAGCTTAATGGACGGGCCCTACGAGCAGTACTTC
.	.	TRBJ2-7	TRBV7-3	CASSPAHSYEQYF	TGTGCCAGCAGCCCCGCCCACTCCTACGAGCAGTACTTC
few	TRBD1	TRBJ2-3	TRBV7-8	CASSSYGTASTDTQYF	TGTGCCAGCAGCTCCTACGGGACAGCTAGCACAGATACGCAGTATTTT
.	.	TRBJ2-1	TRBV9	CASSVGGANNEQFF	TGTGCCAGCAGCGTAGGGGGGGCCAACAATGAGCAGTTCTTC
few	.	TRBJ1-2	TRBV7-9	CASSLAGTHYGYTF	TGTGCCAGCAGCTTAGCCGGGACCCACTATGGCTACACCTTC
few	.	TRBJ2-1	TRBV10-3	CAISEGARGAYNEQFF	TGTGCCATCAGTGAGGGGGCTAGAGGGGCCTACAATGAGCAGTTCTTC
.	TRBD1	TRBJ1-2	TRBV28	CASSTTGGHLIYGYTF	TGTGCCAGCAGTACGACAGGGGGTCACTTAATCTATGGCTACACCTTC
few	.	TRBJ2-7	TRBV28	CASSFLSSYEQYF	TGTGCCAGCAGTTTTCTCAGCTCCTACGAGCAGTACTTC
.	TRBD1	TRBJ2-5	TRBV11-2	CASSSGTGGVKAQYF	TGTGCCAGCAGCTCGGGGACAGGGGGCGTGAAGGCCCAGTACTTC
.	.	TRBJ1-1	TRBV9	CASSDRGGGTEAFF	TGTGCCAGCAGCGACCGGGGTGGGGGGACTGAAGCTTTCTTT
few	TRBD1	TRBJ2-5	TRBV7-9	CASSPSQGARGETQYF	TGTGCCAGCAGCCCAAGCCAGGGGGCGCGGGGAGAGACCCAGTACTTC
.	.	TRBJ1-2	TRBV10-1	CASSLRSYGYTF	TGCGCCAGCAGTTTGCGGAGCTATGGCTACACCTTC
.	TRBD2	TRBJ2-3	TRBV10-3	CAISSAGMEDTQYF	TGTGCCATCAGCTCAGCGGGGATGGAAGATACGCAGTATTTT
few	TRBD1	TRBJ2-7	TRBV10-3	CAISEGQGTYEQYF	TGTGCCATCAGTGAGGGACAGGGAACATACGAGCAGTACTTC
few	.	TRBJ2-1	TRBV5-1	CASSLMTSSYNEQFF	TGCGCCAGCAGCTTAATGACTAGCTCCTACAATGAGCAGTTCTTC
few	TRBD2	TRBJ2-1	TRBV28	CASSAGTSGRFEQFF	TGTGCCAGCAGTGCCGGGACTAGCGGGAGATTTGAGCAGTTCTTC
few	TRBD1	TRBJ1-1	TRBV28	CASSHYRGNTEAFF	TGTGCCAGCAGTCATTACAGGGGGAACACTGAAGCTTTCTTT
.	.	TRBJ2-2	TRBV7-8	CASSLRRADTGELFF	TGTGCCAGCAGCTTAAGAAGAGCCGACACCGGGGAGCTGTTTTTT
few	.	TRBJ2-3	TRBV15	CATSRAPRDTQYF	TGTGCCACCAGCAGAGCGCCTCGAGATACGCAGTATTTT
few	.	TRBJ2-5	TRBV29-1	CSVRYQETQYF	TGCAGCGTCCGGTACCAAGAGACCCAGTACTTC
few	TRBD2	TRBJ2-1	TRBV27	CASSRTSGRAGRNEQFF	TGTGCCAGCAGTCGGACTAGCGGGAGGGCCGGGCGCAATGAGCAGTTCTTC
.	.	TRBJ2-7	TRBV5-1	CASSLARGSYEQYF	TGCGCCAGCAGCTTGGCCCGGGGCTCCTACGAGCAGTACTTC
few	.	TRBJ2-1	TRBV4-3	CASSQVPSSNEQFF	TGCGCCAGCAGCCAAGTCCCTAGCTCGAATGAGCAGTTCTTC